This T cell receptor beta chain was recovered during a study of T-cell reconstitution after alpha-beta-depleted transplantation in children. Unique molecular identifiers were used to barcode this TCRbeta library. TCRdb ran MiXCR on the PCR reads and lists one entry per CDR3 protein. The sample holds about 260,000 distinct CDR3 sequences, 6.5% to 10% seen once. Germline V CDR1 and CDR2: MDHEN, SYDVKM. Trimming left V 2 bases short and J 2 bases short, with 15 bases between. The CDR3 loop spans 16 amino acids. This clonotype occurred many times. The receptor was isolated from a male patient younger than 18 who had a stem cell transplant for acute lymphoblastic leukemia, so the T cells may come from the graft donor. The V and J genes are TRBV28 and TRBJ1-1; perhaps TRBD1 as D (5 bases). The sequences come from PBMCs, mostly from graft donor cells, collected 180 days after TCRalphabeta/CD19-depleted stem cell transplant. The DNA of the CDR3 is TGTGCCAGCAGTTTAACGAAGGCGGGGCGTAACACTGAAGCTTTCTTT. Protein: CASSLTKAGRNTEAFF.